This record looks at one T cell receptor (beta chain) sequence and its context. Its antigen is not known. This sample is drawn from a study of post-analysis software for immune sequencing data. Whole-study context: The cohort encompassed relapsing-remitting, secondary progressive and progressive-relapsing multiple sclerosis disease courses.

Study-wide results and caveats: Included in a set of roughly 5 TRBV segments more frequent in patients than controls were TRBV5-6, TRBV5-1 and TRBV20-1.

Unique molecular identifiers were carried by the TCR beta cDNA libraries. Around 460,000 cDNA molecules came from around 1 to 9.1 million T cells. Using its own MiXCR run on the PCR reads, TCRdb lists one record per CDR3 protein. This sample has fewer than 600,000 distinct CDR3 sequences, with over 35% found just once. Germline assignment: CDR1 ENHRY and CDR2 SYGVKD. The V gene lost 8 bases and the J gene lost 7 bases, with 17 bases spanning the gap. The CDR3 length is 13 residues. The sequence was obtained from a girl aged 5-17 years with multiple sclerosis. This sequence joins TRBV10-3 and TRBJ2-5; the D is unclear. Sequenced sample: blood. CDR3 in amino acids: CAIRNSPPGTQYF. The CDR3 DNA sequence: TGTGCCATCCGCAACTCCCCGCCAGGGACCCAGTACTTC.